This T cell receptor beta chain was identified during a study of response to subunit inactivated influenza vaccine. Study-wide results and caveats: With each seasonal influenza vaccination, the authors suggested, few new T cells are recruited.

Concerning this clonotype itself: Its antigen is unidentified.

This CDR3 comprises 14 residues. Looked up from germline, CDR1 is SGHRS and CDR2 is YFSETQ. The V and J ends lost 7 bases and 5 bases, in that order; junction bases with no gene match: 10. TCRdb called the RT-PCR reads again in MiXCR, with one record for every CDR3 protein. This table has roughly 780,000 distinct CDR3 sequences, approximately 18% appearing once. V usage is TRBV5-1 and J usage is TRBJ2-5; 8 nucleotides agree with TRBD1. This specimen was PBMCs from blood, taken about 5 days after vaccination. This clonotype was obtained from a man aged 50-60 years who received an inactivated influenza vaccine. The CDR3 sequence is CASALGQAGETQYF. The CDR3 nucleotides are TGCGCCAGCGCTTTGGGACAGGCTGGGGAGACCCAGTACTTC.